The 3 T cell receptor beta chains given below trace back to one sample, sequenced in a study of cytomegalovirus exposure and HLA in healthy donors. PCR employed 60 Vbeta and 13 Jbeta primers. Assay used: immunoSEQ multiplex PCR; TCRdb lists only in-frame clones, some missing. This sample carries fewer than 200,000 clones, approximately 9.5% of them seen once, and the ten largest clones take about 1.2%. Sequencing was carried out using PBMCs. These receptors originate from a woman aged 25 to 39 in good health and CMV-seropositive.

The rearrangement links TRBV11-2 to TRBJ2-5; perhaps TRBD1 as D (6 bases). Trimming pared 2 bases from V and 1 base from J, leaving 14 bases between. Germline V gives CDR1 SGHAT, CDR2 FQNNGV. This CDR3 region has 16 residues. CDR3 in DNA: TGTGCCAGCAGCTTAATTGGAAAAGGGGGCCAAGAGACCCAGTACTTC. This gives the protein CASSLIGKGGQETQYF.

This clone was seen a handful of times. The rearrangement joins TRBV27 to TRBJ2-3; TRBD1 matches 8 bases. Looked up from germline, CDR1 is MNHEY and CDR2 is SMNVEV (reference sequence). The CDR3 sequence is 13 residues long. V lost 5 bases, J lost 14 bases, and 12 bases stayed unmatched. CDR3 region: CASSLGQGTWWYF. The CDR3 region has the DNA TGTGCCAGCAGTCTTGGACAGGGTACATGGTGGTATTTT.

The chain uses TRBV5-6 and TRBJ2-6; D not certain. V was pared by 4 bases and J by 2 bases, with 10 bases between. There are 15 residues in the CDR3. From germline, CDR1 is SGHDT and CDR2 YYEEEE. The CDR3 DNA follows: TGTGCCAGCAGCGTGGTCCTTCCTGGGGCCAACGTCCTGACTTTC. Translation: CASSVVLPGANVLTF.